A selection of T cell receptor beta chains follows, all from one sample in a study of T cells in narcolepsy. Sequenced by immunoSEQ multiplex PCR; TCRdb stores in-frame clones only, minus some. The data contain some 30,000 clones, roughly four fifths of them singletons. Sequenced input: CD45RA- memory CD4+ T cells from PBMCs. These receptors all stem from a human donor with narcolepsy. Both conserved end residues are part of each CDR3. The D gene is left open where the match is weak. Part of the rows lack a size; the others show once, few, many or a class for expanded clones.

v_call: TRBV4-2; j_call: TRBJ2-7; clone_size: NA; d_call: TRBD1; cdr3_nt: TGTGCCAGCAGCCAAGGACAGGGGACCTACGAGCAGTACTTC; cdr3_aa: CASSQGQGTYEQYF
v_call: TRBV4-2; j_call: TRBJ2-2; clone_size: NA; d_call: TRBD2; cdr3_nt: TGTGCCAGCAGCCCCCCCGCATCGGGGGGGTTCGCCGGGGAGCTGTTTTTT; cdr3_aa: CASSPPASGGFAGELFF
v_call: TRBV7-2; j_call: TRBJ2-2; clone_size: NA; d_call: TRBD1; cdr3_nt: TGTGCCAGCAGCCCGACAGGGGCCCGAGGCACCGGGGAGCTGTTTTTT; cdr3_aa: CASSPTGARGTGELFF
v_call: TRBV25-1; j_call: TRBJ2-5; clone_size: NA; d_call: NA; cdr3_nt: TGTGCCAGCAGTGAATACACCGATGCGTCTGAGACCCAGTACTTC; cdr3_aa: CASSEYTDASETQYF
v_call: TRBV16; j_call: TRBJ1-2; clone_size: NA; d_call: NA; cdr3_nt: TGTGCCAGCAGCCAATCGCCCAGCAACTATGGCTACACCTTC; cdr3_aa: CASSQSPSNYGYTF
v_call: TRBV7-3; j_call: TRBJ2-5; clone_size: NA; d_call: NA; cdr3_nt: TGTGCCAGCAGCTCCCGGGACTGGGAGACCCAGTACTTC; cdr3_aa: CASSSRDWETQYF
v_call: TRBV4-3; j_call: TRBJ2-5; clone_size: NA; d_call: TRBD1; cdr3_nt: TGCGCCAGCAGCCAAGCCGGGACAGGGCAAGAGACCCAGTACTTC; cdr3_aa: CASSQAGTGQETQYF
v_call: TRBV5-1; j_call: TRBJ2-7; clone_size: NA; d_call: NA; cdr3_nt: TGCGCCAGCAGCTTGGAGACAGCTTACGAGCAGTACTTC; cdr3_aa: CASSLETAYEQYF
v_call: TRBV6-5; j_call: TRBJ2-5; clone_size: once; d_call: TRBD2; cdr3_nt: TGTGCCAGCAGGACAGCGGGGGGCCGGCAAGAGACCCAGTACTTC; cdr3_aa: CASRTAGGRQETQYF
v_call: TRBV10-3; j_call: TRBJ1-5; clone_size: NA; d_call: NA; cdr3_nt: TGTGCCATCAGTGAGTCGACGGGGGGTATTGGAAATCAGCCCCAGCATTTT; cdr3_aa: CAISESTGGIGNQPQHF
v_call: TRBV9; j_call: TRBJ1-2; clone_size: NA; d_call: TRBD1; cdr3_nt: TGTGCCAGCAGCGTAGTAGGGGGCTACTATGGCTACACCTTC; cdr3_aa: CASSVVGGYYGYTF
v_call: TRBV18; j_call: TRBJ1-2; clone_size: NA; d_call: TRBD1; cdr3_nt: TGTGCCAGCTCACCTACAGGGGGGTTGACTAACTATGGCTACACCTTC; cdr3_aa: CASSPTGGLTNYGYTF
v_call: TRBV30; j_call: TRBJ1-5; clone_size: NA; d_call: NA; cdr3_nt: TGTGCCTGGAGTGTAAGGTGGGGGGGCGGTGAGCAGCCCCAGCATTTT; cdr3_aa: CAWSVRWGGGEQPQHF
v_call: TRBV6-1; j_call: TRBJ2-7; clone_size: NA; d_call: TRBD1; cdr3_nt: TGTGCCAGCAGTACGACAGGGAGTGTCGGCGAGCAGTACTTC; cdr3_aa: CASSTTGSVGEQYF
v_call: TRBV25-1; j_call: TRBJ2-5; clone_size: NA; d_call: NA; cdr3_nt: TGTGCCAGCAGTGAAATGGTGGGGCAAGGAGAGACCCAGTACTTC; cdr3_aa: CASSEMVGQGETQYF
v_call: TRBV14; j_call: TRBJ1-2; clone_size: few; d_call: NA; cdr3_nt: TGTGCCAGCAGCCAAGTGAGACGACAGGGCTACACCTTC; cdr3_aa: CASSQVRRQGYTF
v_call: TRBV5-6; j_call: TRBJ2-2; clone_size: once; d_call: TRBD1; cdr3_nt: TGTGCCAGCAGCCCGTACGGACAGGCCTCCGGGGAGCTGTTTTTT; cdr3_aa: CASSPYGQASGELFF
v_call: TRBV7-6; j_call: TRBJ1-1; clone_size: NA; d_call: NA; cdr3_nt: TGTGCCAGCAGCTCGAGGCAGACAAGCACTGAGGCTTTCTTT; cdr3_aa: CASSSRQTSTEAFF
v_call: TRBV5-1; j_call: TRBJ1-1; clone_size: NA; d_call: NA; cdr3_nt: TGCGCCGGCAGCTTGGCCGGCTTGGGGGCCCGCACTGAAGCTTTCTTT; cdr3_aa: CAGSLAGLGARTEAFF
v_call: TRBV10-2; j_call: TRBJ2-4; clone_size: NA; d_call: NA; cdr3_nt: TGCGCCAGCTCAGGCCCTAGGGACATTCAGTACTTC; cdr3_aa: CASSGPRDIQYF
v_call: TRBV27; j_call: TRBJ2-1; clone_size: once; d_call: NA; cdr3_nt: TGTGCCAGCAGTTCCCAACAGGGGGGGTCCTACAATGAGCAGTTCTTC; cdr3_aa: CASSSQQGGSYNEQFF
v_call: TRBV7-3; j_call: TRBJ2-5; clone_size: once; d_call: NA; cdr3_nt: TGTGCCAGCAGCTTAAGCGGTCTAGCTAAAGAGACCCAGTACTTC; cdr3_aa: CASSLSGLAKETQYF
v_call: TRBV28; j_call: TRBJ1-2; clone_size: NA; d_call: NA; cdr3_nt: TGTGCCAGCAGTTTCTCCGACAACTATGGCTACACCTTC; cdr3_aa: CASSFSDNYGYTF
v_call: TRBV29-1; j_call: TRBJ2-5; clone_size: NA; d_call: NA; cdr3_nt: TGCAGCGTCCTTTCCCTTGGGGAGACCCAGTACTTC; cdr3_aa: CSVLSLGETQYF
v_call: TRBV18; j_call: TRBJ1-5; clone_size: NA; d_call: NA; cdr3_nt: TGTGCCAGCTCACGAGGGAGGGATAGCAATCAGCCCCAGCATTTT; cdr3_aa: CASSRGRDSNQPQHF
v_call: TRBV19; j_call: TRBJ2-7; clone_size: few; d_call: NA; cdr3_nt: TGTGCCAGTAAATTACAGGGAACCTACGAGCAGTACTTC; cdr3_aa: CASKLQGTYEQYF
v_call: TRBV6-1; j_call: TRBJ2-5; clone_size: NA; d_call: NA; cdr3_nt: TGTGCCAGCAAGCGTTCGCAAGAGACCCAGTACTTC; cdr3_aa: CASKRSQETQYF
v_call: TRBV5-1; j_call: TRBJ2-1; clone_size: few; d_call: TRBD2; cdr3_nt: TGCGCCAGCAGCTTGGCCCCGACTAGCGGGGGCTACAATGAGCAGTTCTTC; cdr3_aa: CASSLAPTSGGYNEQFF
v_call: TRBV14; j_call: TRBJ2-5; clone_size: NA; d_call: NA; cdr3_nt: TGTGCCAGCAGCCAAGATAGGTTGGATGCGCAAGAGACCCAGTACTTC; cdr3_aa: CASSQDRLDAQETQYF
v_call: TRBV10-3; j_call: TRBJ2-5; clone_size: NA; d_call: TRBD1; cdr3_nt: TGTGCCATCAGTGTGGGGACAGGGGTAGAGACCCAGTACTTC; cdr3_aa: CAISVGTGVETQYF
v_call: TRBV5-4; j_call: TRBJ2-5; clone_size: NA; d_call: NA; cdr3_nt: TGTGCCAGCAGCCTGGGTTCTCTCCAAGAGACCCAGTACTTC; cdr3_aa: CASSLGSLQETQYF
v_call: TRBV9; j_call: TRBJ1-1; clone_size: NA; d_call: NA; cdr3_nt: TGTGCCAGCAGCGTAGCCCCAGACGGGAACACTGAAGCTTTCTTT; cdr3_aa: CASSVAPDGNTEAFF
v_call: TRBV5-4; j_call: TRBJ2-1; clone_size: NA; d_call: NA; cdr3_nt: TGTGCCAGCAGCCCCTTTAGATGGCATGAGCAGTTCTTC; cdr3_aa: CASSPFRWHEQFF
v_call: TRBV6-5; j_call: TRBJ1-4; clone_size: NA; d_call: TRBD1; cdr3_nt: TGTGCCAGCAGCCCTAGGGACAGCGTTAATGAAAAACTGTTTTTT; cdr3_aa: CASSPRDSVNEKLFF
v_call: TRBV7-2; j_call: TRBJ1-2; clone_size: NA; d_call: TRBD1; cdr3_nt: TGTGCCAGCAGCTCACCCGGGACAGGGAGGAGAGGGGACTATGGCTACACCTTC; cdr3_aa: CASSSPGTGRRGDYGYTF